The rows below give T cell receptor beta chains drawn from one sample of a study of shared clonotypes between healthy human individuals. TCRdb keeps only in-frame clones here, not all; method: immunoSEQ multiplex PCR. The sample consists of about 2.3 million clones, approximately 95% of them appearing once. Sequencing was performed on naive CD4+ T cells from PBMCs. Every receptor here comes from a man younger than 35 in good health. Some clones in this sample may be carry-over from other donors' samples. Each CDR3 is given with its conserved first and last residue. A D gene is named only where the DNA matches it firmly. Clone size is stated in some rows and not others, as once, few, many or a class when expanded.

j_gene	v_gene	abundance	d_gene	CDR3aa	CDR3nt
TRBJ1-5	TRBV6-1	-	-	CASTQVYWTDQPQHF	TGTGCCAGCACCCAGGTCTATTGGACCGATCAGCCCCAGCATTTT
TRBJ1-3	TRBV4-2	-	TRBD1	CASSLRDSLPGNTIYF	TGTGCCAGCAGCCTCCGGGACAGTCTTCCCGGAAACACCATATATTTT
TRBJ2-3	TRBV5-1	-	TRBD2	CASSPGGGDTQYF	TGCGCCAGCAGCCCGGGGGGAGGAGATACGCAGTATTTT
TRBJ1-3	TRBV7-2	-	TRBD1	CASSLGWDRFISGNTIYF	TGTGCCAGCAGCTTAGGTTGGGACAGGTTTATCTCTGGAAACACCATATATTTT
TRBJ2-2	TRBV10-3	-	-	CAISESRQGTGELFF	TGTGCCATCAGTGAGTCGAGGCAGGGGACCGGGGAGCTGTTTTTT
TRBJ2-6	TRBV18	-	-	CASSPTGAGVSGANVLTF	TGTGCCAGCTCGCCGACAGGTGCGGGAGTCTCTGGGGCCAACGTCCTGACTTTC
TRBJ2-1	TRBV28	-	-	CASSTQSSYNEQFF	TGTGCCAGCAGTACCCAGAGCTCCTACAATGAGCAGTTCTTC
TRBJ1-1	TRBV9	few	TRBD1	CASSPLTGGFTEAFF	TGTGCCAGCAGCCCCCTGACAGGGGGCTTCACTGAAGCTTTCTTT
TRBJ1-1	TRBV7-2	-	-	CASSLLGAEAFF	TGTGCCAGCAGCTTATTGGGGGCTGAAGCTTTCTTT
TRBJ1-1	TRBV14	-	-	CASGHGRSEAFF	TGTGCCAGCGGACACGGTCGCTCTGAAGCTTTCTTT
TRBJ2-7	TRBV5-1	-	TRBD2	CASSAGTSGGYEQYF	TGCGCCAGCAGCGCAGGGACTAGCGGGGGCTACGAGCAGTACTTC
TRBJ2-3	TRBV4-3	-	-	CASSQDRGGSTDTQYF	TGCGCCAGCAGCCAAGATCGCGGAGGGAGCACAGATACGCAGTATTTT
TRBJ2-7	TRBV7-2	-	-	CASSQRGSVQYF	TGTGCCAGCAGCCAAAGGGGATCAGTACAGTACTTC
TRBJ2-1	TRBV10-3	-	TRBD2	CATQTGLAGGGEVSRQFF	TGTGCCACTCAAACCGGACTAGCGGGGGGAGGGGAGGTGTCCCGGCAGTTCTTC
TRBJ2-7	TRBV28	-	-	CASTLGPYEQYF	TGTGCCAGCACGCTCGGGCCCTACGAGCAGTACTTC
TRBJ2-3	TRBV7-9	-	TRBD1	CASSSGQGATDTQYF	TGTGCCAGCAGCTCCGGACAGGGGGCAACAGATACGCAGTATTTT